These 16 T cell receptor beta chains came from one sample sequenced in a study of early T cells in non-severe SARS-CoV-2 infection. TCRdb reprocessed the 5' RACE reads with MiXCR, giving one entry per CDR3 protein. Of approximately 89,000 distinct CDR3 sequences in the sample, about 14% are singletons; the top ten hold 3% to 3.5%. The sequenced sample was whole blood. All receptors come from an adult who was a healthcare worker with PCR-confirmed SARS-CoV-2 infection or an uninfected control (not recorded which).

This clonotype showed up many times. The V call is TRBV6-1, the J call TRBJ1-3; D perhaps matches TRBD1 (5 bases). CDR1 is MNHNS, CDR2 SASEGT, per germline. V was trimmed by 8 bases and J by 0 bases, leaving 14 bases between them. This CDR3 contains 15 residues. CDR3 in amino acids: CASRTLADSGNTIYF. The DNA of the CDR3 is TGTGCCAGCCGGACATTAGCGGACTCTGGAAACACCATATATTTT.

Note on this clonotype: A much larger clone differs from this one at a single base, so this may be a read error. V and J are TRBV7-2 and TRBJ2-5; D ambiguous. CDR1 is SGHTA and CDR2 is FQGNSA in the germline V gene. This CDR3 has 12 residues. The CDR3: CAGSLSQETQYF. CDR3 bases: TGTGCCGGCAGCTTATCCCAAGAGACCCAGTACTTC.

This clonotype was seen at least ten times. The chain carries TRBV5-1 and TRBJ1-3; the D gene is possibly TRBD1 (5 bases). V lost 0 bases to trimming and J lost 2 bases, with 6 bases between them. This CDR3 has 14 residues. The germline V gene encodes CDR1 SGHRS and CDR2 YFSETQ. The CDR3 DNA is TGCGCCAGCAGCTTGGACAGGCCTGGAAACACCATATATTTT. Its protein is CASSLDRPGNTIYF.

The chain couples TRBV24-1 to TRBJ2-7; D ambiguous. The CDR3 extends over 14 amino acids. The germline V gene has CDR1 KGHDR and CDR2 SFDVKD. V lost 1 base and J lost 2, with 8 bases in between. In DNA form, the CDR3 reads TGTGCCACCAGTGATTTTGCACCTCCCTACGAGCAGTACTTC. Residues: CATSDFAPPYEQYF.

This clonotype has a count of ten or more. The rearrangement links TRBV28 to TRBJ2-5; 8 bases align to TRBD1. The CDR3 contains 13 residues. The germline V gene has CDR1 MDHEN and CDR2 SYDVKM. With V trimmed by 5 bases and J by 6 bases, 5 bases remained unmatched. The DNA for the CDR3 is TGTGCCAGCAGTCGGACAGGGACGCAGACCCAGTACTTC. Amino acids: CASSRTGTQTQYF.

This clonotype has a handful of counts. This chain connects TRBV20-1 to TRBJ1-2; 7 bases are shared with TRBD1. Germline CDR1 and CDR2: DFQATT and SNEGSKA (reference sequence). Losses at the gene ends were 2 bases for V and 0 bases for J; bases not matched to a gene: 6. CDR3 length: 15 residues. The CDR3 spells CSARPRQGSNYGYTF. The CDR3 DNA sequence: TGCAGTGCTAGACCCAGACAGGGATCTAACTATGGCTACACCTTC.

This clonotype was counted a few times. The gene calls are TRBV9 and TRBJ1-5, with a weak D call TRBD1 (5 bases). The CDR3 has 14 residues. V was shortened by 3 bases and J by 6 bases, with 13 bases between the two germline ends. The germline V gene encodes CDR1 SGDLS and CDR2 YYNGEE. The CDR3, as DNA: TGTGCCAGCAGCGGACATGGGACGGTTCAGCCCCAGCATTTT. Its translation: CASSGHGTVQPQHF.

This clonotype has just a few counts. The chain has TRBV19 and TRBJ2-1, with 8 bases identical to TRBD2. V shed 8 bases, J shed 8 bases, and the junction held 17 bases outside the gene matches. The CDR3 length is 16 residues. Germline V gives CDR1 LNHDA, CDR2 SQIVND (reference sequence). CDR3 sequence reads: CASDKGFGGARDEQFF. For the CDR3, the DNA is TGTGCCAGTGACAAGGGATTCGGGGGGGCCAGGGATGAGCAGTTCTTC.

This clonotype was seen a handful of times. The chain is built from TRBV3-1 and TRBJ2-6; unclear D gene. The CDR3 is 17 amino acids. Trimming stripped 1 base from V and 3 bases from J, with 13 bases between. Germline lookup yields CDR1 LGHDT and CDR2 YNNKEL (reference sequence). The DNA for the CDR3 is TGTGCCAGCAGCCAAGTCTCACTGGGTGGTGGGGCCAACGTCCTGACTTTC. This gives the protein CASSQVSLGGGANVLTF.

In its sample, this clonotype was seen many times. J is TRBJ2-7 and V is TRBV13; 8 nucleotides align to TRBD1. The V gene's germline CDR1 is PRHDT and CDR2 FYEKMQ (reference sequence). V was pared by 5 bases and J by 6 bases, with 9 bases of the junction left unmatched. The CDR3 loop spans 14 amino acids. In DNA form, the CDR3 reads TGTGCCAGCAGCAGAGGGACAGGTAACTCCGAGCAGTACTTC. It specifies CASSRGTGNSEQYF.

This clonotype was observed a handful of times. The gene calls are TRBV6-5 and TRBJ1-1, with no clear D. This CDR3 region has 15 residues. CDR1 and CDR2 (germline): MNHEY, SVGAGI. With 0 bases removed from V and 5 bases from J, the gap between germline ends came to 13 bases. The CDR3 loop reads CASSYSIMVLTEAFF. In DNA form, the CDR3 reads TGTGCCAGCAGTTACTCCATCATGGTTTTAACTGAAGCTTTCTTT.

This clonotype was detected many times. The J gene is TRBJ2-1, the V gene TRBV14; the match to TRBD2 covers 14 bases. The CDR3 is 16 residues long. Unmatched junction bases numbered 1, after V lost 4 bases and J lost 2 bases. Germline-derived CDR1 and CDR2 are SGHDN and FVKESK. CDR3 region: CASSRTSGGTYNEQFF. The CDR3 DNA follows: TGTGCCAGCAGCCGGACTAGCGGGGGGACCTACAATGAGCAGTTCTTC.

This clonotype was seen repeatedly, ten times or more. V and J are TRBV7-9 and TRBJ2-7, with D possibly TRBD2 on 5 matching bases. The CDR3 is 15 residues long. Trimming shortened V by 0 bases and J by 0 bases, and 9 bases separated the two germline ends. Germline CDR1 reads SEHNR; CDR2 reads FQNEAQ (reference sequence). CDR3 protein: CASSLATGSSYEQYF. The CDR3 coding sequence is TGTGCCAGCAGCTTAGCGACGGGGAGCTCCTACGAGCAGTACTTC.

This chain links TRBV14 with TRBJ2-1; D remains ambiguous. CDR3 length: 13 amino acids. Germline values: CDR1 SGHDN, CDR2 FVKESK. V gave up 4 bases and J gave up 5 bases, with 9 bases separating them. CDR3 amino acids: CASSLLADNEQFF. The CDR3 region has the DNA TGTGCCAGCAGCCTCTTAGCAGACAATGAGCAGTTCTTC.

The J gene is TRBJ2-4, the V gene TRBV3-1; 9 nucleotides line up with TRBD1. The CDR3 extends over 15 amino acids. Trimming at V came to 3 bases and at J to 3 bases, leaving 3 bases not matched to a gene. Germline CDR1 and CDR2: LGHDT and YNNKEL (reference sequence). This CDR3 is CASSQPTGGKNIQYF. CDR3 nucleotide sequence: TGTGCCAGCAGCCAGCCGACAGGGGGCAAAAACATTCAGTACTTC.

The gene calls are TRBV29-1 and TRBJ2-7, with 15 bases lining up with TRBD2. Trimming took 3 bases from V and 4 from J; bases not matched to a gene: 1. Germline CDR1 reads SQVTM; CDR2 reads ANQGSEA. The CDR3 is made up of 14 amino acids. DNA of the CDR3: TGCAGCGTTGACGGACTAGCGGGAGGGTACGAGCAGTACTTC. Amino acids: CSVDGLAGGYEQYF.